Listed here are 22 T cell receptor beta chains from one sample, sequenced in a study of cytomegalovirus exposure and HLA in healthy donors. The PCR made use of 60 Vbeta and 13 Jbeta primers. Sequencing used immunoSEQ multiplex PCR; TCRdb keeps in-frame clones, though not all of them. The table records some 130,000 clones, approximately 61% of them present only once. The sample was PBMCs. These receptors all stem from a woman in her forties in good health and CMV-seronegative.

The rearrangement links TRBV6-1 to TRBJ2-1, with D perhaps matching TRBD2 (5 bases). Trimming took 6 bases from V and 9 from J, leaving 15 bases between them. Germline values: CDR1 MNHNS, CDR2 SASEGT. This CDR3 region has 13 residues. The CDR3 loop is CASSPPEGPEQFF. CDR3 nucleotide sequence: TGTGCCAGCAGCCCTCCCGAGGGTCCTGAGCAGTTCTTC.

The sample holds a few counts of this clone. V and J are TRBV18 and TRBJ2-3; D not resolved. The CDR3 runs to 11 residues. V was trimmed by 4 bases and J by 4 bases, leaving 3 bases between them. In germline, CDR1 is KGHSH, CDR2 LQKENI. For the CDR3, the DNA is TGTGCCAGCTCACTATCAGATACGCAGTATTTT. This codes for CASSLSDTQYF.

The chain has TRBV11-3 and TRBJ2-7, with 7 bases identical to TRBD1. The CDR3 totals 13 residues. The V and J ends lost 4 bases and 5 bases, in that order; junction bases with no gene match: 5. Germline CDR1 reads SGHNT; CDR2 reads YENEEA. CDR3 amino acids: CASSSRDSHEQYF. As DNA, the CDR3 is TGTGCCAGCAGCTCCCGGGACAGCCACGAGCAGTACTTC.

This rearrangement joins TRBV28 to TRBJ2-3; tentative D call: TRBD2 (6 bases). Germline V CDR1 and CDR2: MDHEN, SYDVKM. This CDR3 is built from 16 residues. Deletions cut 7 bases from V and 6 bases from J, with 23 bases between. CDR3 DNA: TGTGCCAGCACTCCAGGCCCCTTGACTAGTCGGGATACGCAGTATTTT. It encodes CASTPGPLTSRDTQYF. The entire variable domain, with the rest obtained from reference TRBV28 and TRBJ2-3, is as follows: DVKVTQSSRYLVKRTGEKVFLECVQDMDHENMFWYRQDPGLGLRLIYFSYDVKMKEKGDIPEGYSVSREKKERFSLILESASTNQTSMYLCASTPGPLTSRDTQYFGPGTRLTVL.

V and J are TRBV5-1 and TRBJ2-3; TRBD2 is a possible D gene (6 bases). Per germline, CDR1 SGHRS and CDR2 YFSETQ. This CDR3 contains 16 residues. V was clipped by 3 bases and J by 2 bases, with 16 bases between them. The CDR3: CASSYGTSRPTDTQYF. The DNA of the CDR3 is TGCGCCAGCAGCTATGGGACTTCCCGGCCCACAGATACGCAGTATTTT.

The chain joins TRBV6-6 to TRBJ1-5; 7 bases are shared with TRBD1. V gave up 2 bases and J gave up 5 bases; unmatched junction bases: 6. There are 15 residues in the CDR3. Germline V gene sequence: CDR1 MNHNY, CDR2 SVGAGI (reference sequence). CDR3 coding DNA: TGTGCCAGCAGTTACCCGGACAGGTCAGATCAGCCCCAGCATTTT. It yields the protein CASSYPDRSDQPQHF.

This chain uses TRBV7-3 with TRBJ2-5, with D perhaps TRBD2 (5 bases). Looked up from germline, CDR1 is SGHTA and CDR2 is FQGTGA. V was shortened by 2 bases and J by 5 bases, with 9 bases between the two germline ends. The CDR3 sequence is 13 residues long. The CDR3 nucleotides read TGTGCCAGCAGCTTATTAGGCGGGGAGACCCAGTACTTC. Translating gives CASSLLGGETQYF.

V is TRBV4-3 and J is TRBJ1-2, with TRBD1 identical over 7 bases. Germline V lookup: CDR1 LGHNA, CDR2 YSLEER. Trimming removed 0 bases from V and 4 bases from J; junction bases left unmatched: 11. The CDR3 totals 17 residues. The CDR3 DNA sequence: TGCGCCAGCAGCCAAGACCGGGCGACAGGGCGATCCTATGGCTACACCTTC. Its translation is CASSQDRATGRSYGYTF.

This sequence joins TRBV30 and TRBJ2-3, with D possibly being TRBD2 (6 bases). CDR3 length: 14 residues. The ends were cut back, 0 bases at V and 3 bases at J, with 10 bases in the middle. Germline loops: CDR1 GTSNPN, CDR2 SVGIG (reference sequence). The CDR3 bases are TGTGCCTGGAGTGTAAGGAGGGGAACAGATACGCAGTATTTT. Its translation: CAWSVRRGTDTQYF.

CDR3 region: CASSQTSPGEQYF. CDR3 bases: TGCGCCAGCAGCCAAACCTCCCCGGGCGAGCAGTACTTC. J is TRBJ2-7 and V is TRBV4-1; D is unclear. Germline CDR1 reads MGHRA; CDR2 reads YSYEKL. This CDR3 region has 13 residues. Trimming removed 2 bases at V and 6 bases at J, with 11 bases between.

The table lists this clone with a few counts. The gene calls are TRBV30 and TRBJ2-7; D perhaps matches TRBD2 (5 bases). The germline CDR1 and CDR2 sequences are GTSNPN and SVGIG (reference sequence). V dropped 1 base and J dropped 0 bases, with 7 bases sitting between them. CDR3 length equals 13 residues. The CDR3 spells CAWSGGISYEQYF. CDR3 DNA: TGTGCCTGGAGTGGAGGGATCTCCTACGAGCAGTACTTC.

This clone was observed a single time. The V gene is TRBV19, the J gene TRBJ1-6, with unresolved D. Germline V gene lookup returns CDR1 LNHDA and CDR2 SQIVND (reference sequence). V lost 6 bases and J 7 bases, leaving 7 bases between the germline ends. The CDR3 has 12 residues. This chain's CDR3 is CASSIRNSPLHF. In DNA, the CDR3 is TGTGCCAGTAGCATCAGGAATTCACCCCTCCACTTT.

This chain joins TRBV19 and TRBJ2-5; 9 bases are shared with TRBD2. CDR1 is LNHDA and CDR2 is SQIVND in the germline V gene (reference sequence). The ends lost 7 bases at V and 4 bases at J; junction bases unmatched: 4. The CDR3 contains 13 residues. CDR3 nucleotide sequence: TGTGCCAGTAACAGCGGGGGGCCAGAGACCCAGTACTTC. Encoded protein: CASNSGGPETQYF.

The genes are TRBV12-5 and TRBJ1-1; D is possibly TRBD1 (5 bases). The CDR3 totals 13 residues. Trimming shortened V by 9 bases and J by 2 bases, and 13 bases separated the two germline ends. In germline, CDR1 is LGHNT, CDR2 FRNRAP. The CDR3 DNA reads as TGTGCTAGCAGACAGAGCACCAACACTGAAGCTTTCTTT. This codes for CASRQSTNTEAFF.

This clone has just one count. This sequence joins TRBV15 and TRBJ2-3; TRBD1 aligns across 9 bases. V was clipped by 1 base and J by 1 base; unmatched bases: 6. Germline lookup yields CDR1 LNHNV and CDR2 YYDKDF (reference sequence). This CDR3 is 17 amino acids long. DNA of the CDR3: TGTGCCACCAGCAGAGCGCTACAGGGGGCCGGCACAGATACGCAGTATTTT. Translated, it gives CATSRALQGAGTDTQYF. Complete variable domain (other parts from reference TRBV15 and TRBJ2-3): DAMVIQNPRYQVTQFGKPVTLSCSQTLNHNVMYWYQQKSSQAPKLLFHYYDKDFNNEADTPDNFQSRRPNTSFCFLDIRSPGLGDTAMYLCATSRALQGAGTDTQYFGPGTRLTVL.

In its sample, this clone was seen once. The gene calls are TRBV5-1 and TRBJ2-7; weak D call: TRBD1 (5 bases). CDR3 length: 15 amino acids. Germline assignment: CDR1 SGHRS and CDR2 YFSETQ. V was trimmed by 4 bases and J by 1 base, leaving 15 bases between them. For the CDR3, the DNA is TGCGCCAGCAGCCCACAGCTGGGGCGGTCCTACGAGCAGTACTTC. Its protein product is CASSPQLGRSYEQYF.

This clone turned up a few times. The chain combines TRBV7-7 with TRBJ2-3; 9 bases agree with TRBD1. The germline CDR1 and CDR2 sequences are SSHAT and FNYEAQ (reference sequence). The CDR3 has 15 amino acids. Losses at the gene ends were 3 bases for V and 2 bases for J; bases not matched to a gene: 3. CDR3 protein: CASSLTGGNTDTQYF. Here the CDR3 DNA reads TGTGCCAGCAGCTTGACAGGGGGAAACACAGATACGCAGTATTTT.

There are a few counts of this clone. This chain links TRBV28 with TRBJ1-2; a weak D match, TRBD1 (6 bases). Germline V gives CDR1 MDHEN, CDR2 SYDVKM. The CDR3 runs 15 residues. V shed 2 bases and J shed 2 bases, with 12 bases lying between them. CDR3 in DNA: TGTGCCAGCAGTTTAGTGGACAGATCGAACTATGGCTACACCTTC. This sequence encodes CASSLVDRSNYGYTF.

This chain uses TRBV29-1 with TRBJ2-7; perhaps TRBD2 as D (5 bases). Per germline, CDR1 SQVTM and CDR2 ANQGSEA. V lost 6 bases to trimming and J lost 0 bases, with 12 bases between them. This CDR3 spans 13 amino acids. The chain's CDR3 is CSVAGRVSYEQYF. CDR3 bases: TGCAGCGTGGCGGGCCGCGTCTCCTACGAGCAGTACTTC.

CDR3 sequence: CASSPTTSISNQPQHF. The DNA of the CDR3 is TGTGCCAGCAGCCCGACGACATCCATTAGCAATCAGCCCCAGCATTTT. This chain joins TRBV14 and TRBJ1-5; D is unresolved. The CDR3 is 16 residues long. The germline V and J ends were trimmed by 4 bases and 0 bases, with 13 bases remaining between them. CDR1 is SGHDN and CDR2 is FVKESK in the germline V gene.

The genes are TRBV30 and TRBJ2-7; 8 bases agree with TRBD2. CDR1 and CDR2 from the germline V gene are GTSNPN and SVGIG (reference sequence). The CDR3 totals 14 residues. Germline trimming cut 0 bases from V and 6 bases from J; bases unmatched to any gene: 7. This CDR3 reads CAWSVQGLGFEQYF. The CDR3 DNA sequence: TGTGCCTGGAGTGTTCAGGGACTAGGCTTCGAGCAGTACTTC. The entire variable domain, with the rest obtained from reference TRBV30 and TRBJ2-7, is as follows: SQTIHQWPATLVQPVGSPLSLECTVEGTSNPNLYWYRQAAGRGLQLLFYSVGIGQISSEVPQNLSASRPQDRQFILSSKKLLLSDSGFYLCAWSVQGLGFEQYFGPGTRLTVT.

This clone came up a few times. The CDR3, as DNA: TGTGCCAGCAGCTTCGGACTAGCGGTGTGGGAGACCCAGTACTTC. It codes for CASSFGLAVWETQYF. The V call is TRBV7-2, the J call TRBJ2-5; the match to TRBD2 covers 10 bases. V trimming: 3 bases; J trimming: 5 bases; junction bases outside the gene matches: 6. CDR1 is SGHTA, CDR2 FQGNSA, per germline. This CDR3 is 15 amino acids long.